The 30 T cell receptor beta chains below were found in one sample sequenced in a study of CD8+CD57+ T cells in acquired aplastic anemia. Genomic DNA served as template for TCR beta VDJ and CDR3 profiling. From the reads, TCRdb called clonotypes with MiXCR, one entry per CDR3 protein. This table holds roughly 180,000 distinct CDR3 sequences, 64% found once. Sequenced material: sorted CD4+, CD8+, or CD8+CD57+ T cells (not recorded which) from PBMCs. All receptors come from a human donor with severe aplastic anemia or a healthy control (not recorded which).

With respect to this clonotype: At one end the junction does not follow the germline gene, possibly because of a read error. This chain connects TRBV7-9 to TRBJ2-2, with D perhaps matching TRBD2 (5 bases). The CDR3 length is 13 residues. Germline loops: CDR1 SEHNR, CDR2 FQNEAQ (reference sequence). The CDR3 sequence is CASSQDRRGELFF. The CDR3 DNA is TGCGCCAGCAGCCAAGATCGGAGGGGGGAGCTGTTTTTT.

The chain employs TRBV12-3 or TRBV12-4 and TRBJ1-2; 7 positions agree with TRBD1. The CDR3 runs 12 residues. V lost 9 bases to trimming and J lost 4 bases; unmatched junction nucleotides: 5. CDR3 sequence (DNA): TGTGCCAGTACGACAGGGATCTATGGCTACACCTTC. Translating gives CASTTGIYGYTF.

The J gene is TRBJ1-6, the V gene TRBV20-1, with TRBD1 as a possible D gene (5 bases). V was trimmed by 6 bases and J by 9 bases, leaving 15 bases between them. The germline V gene encodes CDR1 DFQATT and CDR2 SNEGSKA (reference sequence). This CDR3 comprises 13 residues. CDR3 residues: CSADLGTASPLHF. As DNA, the CDR3 is TGCAGTGCAGACTTGGGGACGGCTTCACCCCTCCACTTT.

The chain carries TRBV9 and TRBJ2-7; no clear D gene. The CDR3 has 14 residues. With 0 bases removed from V and 4 bases from J, the gap between germline ends came to 11 bases. The germline V gene has CDR1 SGDLS and CDR2 YYNGEE. The CDR3 loop reads CASSVGAGVYEQYF. CDR3 in DNA: TGTGCCAGCAGCGTAGGGGCAGGAGTGTACGAGCAGTACTTC. Looking up the rest from reference TRBV9 and TRBJ2-7 gives the full variable domain: DSGVTQTPKHLITATGQRVTLRCSPRSGDLSVYWYQQSLDQGLQFLIQYYNGEERAKGNILERFSAQQFPDLHSELNLSSLELGDSALYFCASSVGAGVYEQYFGPGTRLTVT.

This clonotype appeared once. The chain has TRBV24-1 and TRBJ2-1, with D perhaps matching TRBD1 or TRBD2 (5 bases each). The CDR3 spans 13 residues. V gave up 4 bases and J gave up 8 bases, with 11 bases separating them. Germline CDR1 reads KGHDR; CDR2 reads SFDVKD. CDR3 residues: CATSDLRDDEQFF. Written as DNA, the CDR3 is TGTGCCACCAGTGACCTGAGGGACGATGAGCAGTTCTTC.

V usage is TRBV25-1 and J usage is TRBJ1-2; no clear D gene. CDR3 size: 13 residues. Trimming shortened V by 0 bases and J by 4 bases, and 6 bases separated the two germline ends. Germline loops: CDR1 MGHDK, CDR2 SYGVNS. As DNA, the CDR3 is TGTGCCAGCAGTGAATATACCCCCTATGGCTACACCTTC. Its protein is CASSEYTPYGYTF.

The chain employs TRBV7-8 and TRBJ2-7; 12 nucleotides align to TRBD2. V trimming: 3 bases; J trimming: 2 bases; junction bases outside the gene matches: 2. CDR3 length: 15 residues. Germline V gene lookup returns CDR1 SGHVS and CDR2 FQNEAQ. In DNA, the CDR3 is TGTGCCAGCAGCTTCGGACTAGCGGGAACCTACGAGCAGTACTTC. As protein: CASSFGLAGTYEQYF.

In this sample, this clonotype turned up many times. The V call is TRBV9, the J call TRBJ1-2; TRBD1 might be the D (6 bases). Trimming removed 7 bases from V and 2 bases from J, with 15 bases in between. The germline gives CDR1 SGDLS, CDR2 YYNGEE. The CDR3 runs 14 residues. The CDR3 spells CASSEGERNYGYTF. DNA for the CDR3: TGTGCCAGCTCCGAGGGGGAGCGGAACTATGGCTACACCTTC.

This clonotype was seen only a few times. The gene calls are TRBV20-1 and TRBJ2-7; 11 positions agree with TRBD2. Germline V lookup: CDR1 DFQATT, CDR2 SNEGSKA (reference sequence). This CDR3 contains 14 residues. Germline trimming cut 6 bases from V and 5 bases from J; bases unmatched to any gene: 9. CDR3 amino acids: CSAHRLAGTNEQYF. In DNA, the CDR3 is TGCAGTGCCCATCGACTAGCGGGAACCAACGAGCAGTACTTC.

The chain joins TRBV15 to TRBJ2-3; TRBD1 or TRBD2 may be the D gene (5 bases each). Per the germline V gene, CDR1 is LNHNV and CDR2 is YYDKDF (reference sequence). This CDR3 spans 12 amino acids. Trimming stripped 2 bases from V and 9 bases from J, with 9 bases between. CDR3 sequence reads: CATSRSGTTQYF. The CDR3 nucleotides are TGTGCCACCAGCAGATCCGGGACCACGCAGTATTTT. The whole variable domain, filled in from reference TRBV15 and TRBJ2-3, reads DAMVIQNPRYQVTQFGKPVTLSCSQTLNHNVMYWYQQKSSQAPKLLFHYYDKDFNNEADTPDNFQSRRPNTSFCFLDIRSPGLGDTAMYLCATSRSGTTQYFGPGTRLTVL.

This clonotype was picked up one time. The rearrangement uses TRBV7-3 and TRBJ2-3; the D gene could be TRBD1 or TRBD2 (5 bases each). This CDR3 region has 16 residues. V lost 1 base to trimming and J lost 4 bases, with 15 bases between them. Germline CDR1 is SGHTA and CDR2 is FQGTGA. DNA for the CDR3: TGTGCCAGCAGCTTAAACCCGGGGACCCGGGCAGATACGCAGTATTTT. This translates into CASSLNPGTRADTQYF.

V and J are TRBV20-1 and TRBJ2-7; D is undetermined. The J call may not be correct, given that the DNA end is closer to TRBJ2-5. CDR1 and CDR2 (germline): DFQATT, SNEGSKA (reference sequence). CDR3 length: 14 residues. The DNA for the CDR3 is TGCAGTGCTAGTGATGGGTCGGCTTTAGAGACCCAGTACTTC. This encodes CSASDGSALETQYF.

This clonotype was detected many times. The chain carries TRBV2 and TRBJ2-7; 9 positions match TRBD1. J gave up 0 bases and V 6 bases, and 15 bases lay outside the gene matches. CDR1 and CDR2 from the germline V gene are SNHLY and FYNNEI. The CDR3 covers 18 residues. The CDR3 here is CASRETPGQGDYSYEQYF. CDR3 sequence (DNA): TGTGCCAGCAGGGAAACTCCGGGACAGGGAGATTACTCCTACGAGCAGTACTTC.

The chain is built from TRBV7-2 and TRBJ2-5; D unresolved. V was trimmed by 3 bases and J by 2 bases, leaving 10 bases between them. Germline V gives CDR1 SGHTA, CDR2 FQGNSA. This CDR3 has 14 residues. CDR3 protein: CASSLYGNQETQYF. The CDR3 DNA reads as TGTGCCAGCAGCTTGTACGGAAATCAAGAGACCCAGTACTTC.

The chain employs TRBV7-2 and TRBJ1-2; tentative D call: TRBD1 (5 bases). Trimming took off 7 bases at V and 6 bases at J, with 27 bases between the two ends. The length of the CDR3 is 17 residues. Germline V gene lookup returns CDR1 SGHTA and CDR2 FQGNSA. CDR3 nucleotide sequence: TGTGCCAGCACCCCTCGGGTGGAGGGGTTGGCTCTTAATGGCTACACCTTC. Translating gives CASTPRVEGLALNGYTF.

V is TRBV11-3 and J is TRBJ1-4, with a possible D match to TRBD1 (5 bases). CDR1 is SGHNT and CDR2 is YENEEA in the germline V gene. This CDR3 contains 15 residues. V was cut by 1 base and J by 5 bases, with 11 bases left in between. This chain's CDR3 is CASSLVFGDNEKLFF. CDR3 coding DNA: TGTGCCAGCAGCTTAGTTTTCGGGGACAATGAAAAACTGTTTTTT.

This clonotype was observed a handful of times. The V and J genes are TRBV7-8 and TRBJ2-7; D unresolved. This CDR3 has 16 residues. V was cut by 0 bases and J by 1 base, with 13 bases left in between. Germline assignment: CDR1 SGHVS and CDR2 FQNEAQ. CDR3 sequence reads: CASSLASATSSYEQYF. In DNA form, the CDR3 reads TGTGCCAGCAGCTTAGCATCAGCTACCTCATCCTACGAGCAGTACTTC.

This clonotype has a handful of counts. CDR3 in DNA: TGTGCCAGCAGTTTACGGGCAGCGCCGACGGGGGCTTTCTTT. Protein product: CASSLRAAPTGAFF. J is TRBJ1-1 and V is TRBV27, with unresolved D. The V gene lost 2 bases and the J gene lost 11 bases, with 18 bases spanning the gap. CDR1 is MNHEY, CDR2 SMNVEV, per germline (reference sequence). The CDR3 runs 14 residues.

This clonotype was seen at least ten times. The chain recombines TRBV12-3 or TRBV12-4 with TRBJ1-6; the match to TRBD1 covers 8 bases. The CDR3 has 17 residues. Trimming removed 5 bases from V and 9 bases from J; junction bases left unmatched: 15. The CDR3 sequence is CASSPLHQGARVSPLHF. CDR3 in DNA: TGTGCCAGCAGTCCACTCCACCAGGGGGCACGAGTTTCACCCCTCCACTTT.

This clonotype was seen many times. CDR3 DNA: TGTGCCAGCAGTTACTCGACTAGTGAGTACAATGAGCAGTTCTTC. Protein: CASSYSTSEYNEQFF. This chain links TRBV6-5 with TRBJ2-1; TRBD2 might be the D (6 bases). CDR3 length: 15 residues. V was pared by 0 bases and J by 4 bases, with 10 bases between. Germline-derived CDR1 and CDR2 are MNHEY and SVGAGI.

This rearrangement joins TRBV6-1 to TRBJ2-2; tentative D call: TRBD1 (6 bases). Germline V gene sequence: CDR1 MNHNS, CDR2 SASEGT. The germline V and J ends were trimmed by 10 bases and 3 bases, with 15 bases remaining between them. The CDR3 loop spans 14 amino acids. The CDR3 DNA follows: TGTGCCATTACAGGGAAAGGAGACACCGGGGAGCTGTTTTTT. Protein product: CAITGKGDTGELFF.

The chain couples TRBV2 to TRBJ1-6, with a possible D match to TRBD1 (5 bases). The length of the CDR3 is 17 residues. Germline V CDR1 and CDR2: SNHLY, FYNNEI. The V gene lost 4 bases and the J gene lost 3 bases, with 16 bases spanning the gap. The CDR3 DNA reads TGTGCCAGCAGTGGGGGGGGACCGAGCTTCTATAATTCACCCCTCCACTTT. Translating it yields CASSGGGPSFYNSPLHF.

The V call is TRBV15, the J call TRBJ2-2; the D is unclear. CDR3 length: 13 residues. V lost 5 bases and J lost 1, with 5 bases in between. Germline assignment: CDR1 LNHNV and CDR2 YYDKDF (reference sequence). CDR3 bases: TGTGCCACCAGCGGATGGAACACCGGGGAGCTGTTTTTT. Translating it yields CATSGWNTGELFF.

This clonotype was seen ten or more times. V usage is TRBV6-4 and J usage is TRBJ2-3; D may be TRBD1 (6 bases). The CDR3 loop spans 13 amino acids. In germline, CDR1 is MRHNA, CDR2 SNTAGT. V was pared by 4 bases and J by 1 base, with 6 bases between. CDR3 residues: CASSGTGTDTQYF. The CDR3 DNA reads TGTGCCAGCAGTGGGACAGGCACAGATACGCAGTATTTT.

There are many counts of this clonotype. The chain has TRBV19 and TRBJ1-1; no clear D gene. CDR3 length equals 14 residues. Trimming shortened V by 3 bases and J by 1 base, and 9 bases separated the two germline ends. Germline V lookup: CDR1 LNHDA, CDR2 SQIVND (reference sequence). The CDR3 loop is CASSMWVANTEAFF. The DNA of the CDR3 is TGTGCCAGTAGTATGTGGGTAGCGAACACTGAAGCTTTCTTT.

The chain joins TRBV2 to TRBJ2-1; unclear D gene. Germline CDR1 SNHLY, CDR2 FYNNEI. Trimming removed 3 bases from V and 6 bases from J, with 9 bases in between. The length of the CDR3 is 13 residues. CDR3 protein: CASSDYLFNEQFF. CDR3 nucleotide sequence: TGTGCCAGCAGTGACTACCTGTTCAATGAGCAGTTCTTC.

The chain carries TRBV7-9 and TRBJ2-7, with a weak D call TRBD2 (7 bases). Per germline, CDR1 SEHNR and CDR2 FQNEAQ (reference sequence). The length of the CDR3 is 16 residues. Trimming pared 5 bases from V and 0 bases from J, leaving 17 bases between. The CDR3 protein is CASSTMTGGGSYEQYF. The CDR3 nucleotides read TGTGCCAGCAGCACAATGACAGGCGGGGGCTCCTACGAGCAGTACTTC.

V usage is TRBV20-1 and J usage is TRBJ2-5; 7 bases are a match to TRBD2. Trimming took 6 bases from V and 3 from J; bases not matched to a gene: 10. This CDR3 comprises 14 residues. Germline values: CDR1 DFQATT, CDR2 SNEGSKA (reference sequence). CDR3: CSAVGWGGEETQYF. The CDR3 DNA follows: TGCAGTGCCGTCGGGTGGGGGGGTGAAGAGACCCAGTACTTC.

The table lists this clonotype with many counts. The chain uses TRBV19 and TRBJ1-2; D is uncertain. Germline-derived CDR1 and CDR2 are LNHDA and SQIVND (reference sequence). The V and J ends lost 3 bases and 7 bases respectively, with 6 bases between them. The CDR3 totals 11 residues. The CDR3 here is CASSMASGYTF. In DNA form, the CDR3 reads TGTGCCAGTAGTATGGCGTCTGGCTACACCTTC.

This clonotype showed up many times. V usage is TRBV5-1 and J usage is TRBJ1-6; D unclear. With 0 bases removed from V and 5 bases from J, the gap between germline ends came to 15 bases. Germline V gene data show CDR1 as SGHRS and CDR2 as YFSETQ. The CDR3 covers 17 residues. The CDR3 sequence is CASSLGWGSGDNSPLHF. CDR3 nucleotides: TGCGCCAGCAGCTTGGGATGGGGTAGTGGGGATAATTCACCCCTCCACTTT. The entire variable domain, with the rest obtained from reference TRBV5-1 and TRBJ1-6, is as follows: KAGVTQTPRYLIKTRGQQVTLSCSPISGHRSVSWYQQTPGQGLQFLFEYFSETQRNKGNFPGRFSGRQFSNSRSEMNVSTLELGDSALYLCASSLGWGSGDNSPLHFGNGTRLTVT.